The rows below give T cell receptor beta chains drawn from one sample of a study of cytomegalovirus exposure and HLA in healthy donors. Libraries were prepared by immunoSEQ multiplex PCR; TCRdb keeps only in-frame clonotypes and omits some of them. Here the sample spans about 130,000 clones, about four fifths being singletons. Sequencing input: PBMCs. These receptors were collected from a man in his thirties or forties in good health and CMV-seronegative. Each CDR3 is given without its conserved first and last residue.

TRBV13	ASSSPTGRNYGYT
TRBV30	AWDRKRRYYEQY
TRBV9	ASSAPGTADNEQF
TRBV18	ASSPLSGLAGETQY
TRBV6-5	ASSILAGGPHEQF
TRBV29-1	SALTGGVYEQY
TRBV7-7	ASSLGLAGGQETQY
TRBV9	ASSVGTSGKETQY
TRBV28	ASSSLRGSGNQPQH
TRBV21-1	ASSKDSREPRCNEQF
TRBV6-5	ASTSQGDTQY
TRBV6-5	ASATGRTYGYT
TRBV4-1	ASSLIGTYRDGYT
TRBV4-3	ASSQDLAGVPYEQY
TRBV10-3	AISGGQGNTEAF
TRBV7-9	ASSPPGLPTRELF
TRBV2	ASIMTGQSNTGELF
TRBV7-6	ASSRAPDFSNQPQH
TRBV5-6	ASTTWGRVGITEAF
TRBV19	ASSASQRGPNTQY